The 31 T cell receptor beta chains given below trace back to one sample, sequenced in a study of blood T cell repertoires in COVID-19. Using immunoSEQ multiplex PCR, the repertoire was profiled, and TCRdb retains in-frame clones only, with some absent. The table has roughly 230,000 clones, approximately 85% seen once. Sequenced input: peripheral blood. These receptors were obtained from a man aged 50-59 years with acute or convalescent COVID-19.

The chain is built from TRBV4-1 and TRBJ2-7; perhaps TRBD2 as D (5 bases). Germline V lookup: CDR1 MGHRA, CDR2 YSYEKL. Trimming stripped 1 base from V and 5 bases from J, with 15 bases between. This CDR3 is built from 15 residues. The DNA for the CDR3 is TGCGCCAGCAGCCAAGGTCCTGACCCGGGAAACGAGCAGTACTTC. It yields the protein CASSQGPDPGNEQYF.

The rearrangement uses TRBV7-9 and TRBJ2-3; perhaps TRBD2 as D (5 bases). The germline V gene has CDR1 SEHNR and CDR2 FQNEAQ (reference sequence). V shed 5 bases and J shed 2 bases, with 14 bases lying between them. The CDR3 consists of 15 residues. CDR3 bases: TGTGCCAGCAGCCTTCTCCCCGACTACACAGATACGCAGTATTTT. Translating it yields CASSLLPDYTDTQYF.

This sequence joins TRBV6-5 and TRBJ1-5; no reliable D call. V dropped 6 bases and J dropped 0 bases, with 6 bases sitting between them. CDR3 size: 13 residues. In germline, CDR1 is MNHEY, CDR2 SVGAGI. The CDR3 nucleotides read TGTGCCAGCAGACTTTATAGCAATCAGCCCCAGCATTTT. Translation: CASRLYSNQPQHF.

This clone has more than one count but fewer than ten. This sequence joins TRBV5-4 and TRBJ2-3; 12 bases fit TRBD1. Per the germline V gene, CDR1 is SGHNT and CDR2 is YYREEE (reference sequence). V lost 4 bases to trimming and J lost 4 bases; unmatched junction nucleotides: 7. The CDR3 is 16 residues long. The CDR3 DNA follows: TGTGCCAGCAGCCTTCGGGGACAGGGGGCCCCAGATACGCAGTATTTT. This encodes CASSLRGQGAPDTQYF.

This clone was seen only a few times. The chain joins TRBV7-9 to TRBJ1-5; D is ambiguous. CDR3 length: 13 amino acids. With 2 bases removed from V and 5 bases from J, the gap between germline ends came to 7 bases. The V gene's germline CDR1 is SEHNR and CDR2 FQNEAQ (reference sequence). DNA of the CDR3: TGTGCCAGCAGCTTATTAACTGATCAGCCCCAGCATTTT. Translation gives CASSLLTDQPQHF. Supplemented by reference TRBV7-9 and TRBJ1-5, the full variable domain reads DTGVSQNPRHKITKRGQNVTFRCDPISEHNRLYWYRQTLGQGPEFLTYFQNEAQLEKSRLLSDRFSAERPKGSFSTLEIQRTEQGDSAMYLCASSLLTDQPQHFGDGTRLSIL.

The chain employs TRBV6-1 and TRBJ1-2, with 9 bases aligning to TRBD1. CDR1 MNHNS and CDR2 SASEGT come from the germline V gene. Unmatched junction bases numbered 3, after V lost 3 bases and J lost 7 bases. There are 13 residues in the CDR3. The CDR3 here is CASSDGTGFGYTF. In DNA, the CDR3 is TGTGCCAGCAGTGACGGGACAGGGTTTGGCTACACCTTC.

V is TRBV28 and J is TRBJ2-7; TRBD1 agrees at 10 bases. CDR3 length: 15 amino acids. Germline CDR1 reads MDHEN; CDR2 reads SYDVKM. The V segment lost 6 bases and the J segment 2 bases; nucleotides outside the gene matches: 7. CDR3 loop: CASSFSGTGAYEQYF. DNA for the CDR3: TGTGCCAGCAGCTTCTCCGGGACAGGGGCCTACGAGCAGTACTTC.

The chain combines TRBV7-6 with TRBJ1-1, with D perhaps matching TRBD1 (5 bases). The CDR3 totals 15 residues. V gave up 3 bases and J gave up 1 base, with 12 bases separating them. CDR1 and CDR2 (germline): SGHVS, FNYEAQ. Here the CDR3 reads CASSLQQERNTEAFF. The DNA of the CDR3 is TGTGCCAGCAGCTTGCAACAGGAGAGGAACACTGAAGCTTTCTTT.

The chain joins TRBV5-1 to TRBJ1-2; D unclear. The germline CDR1 and CDR2 sequences are SGHRS and YFSETQ. The CDR3 totals 16 residues. Trimming stripped 0 bases from V and 2 bases from J, with 14 bases between. In DNA form, the CDR3 reads TGCGCCAGCAGCTTGGCCTCTAGTCGGTCCAACTATGGCTACACCTTC. Its protein is CASSLASSRSNYGYTF.

This clone was recorded a few times. The rearrangement joins TRBV3-1 (or the pseudogene TRBV3-2) to TRBJ2-7; 7 bases align to TRBD1. The J segment lost 4 bases and the V segment lost 3 bases, leaving 9 bases of the junction unmatched. Germline V gives CDR1 LGHDT, CDR2 YNNKEL (reference sequence). The CDR3 runs to 15 residues. CDR3 amino acids: CASSQRGNRGYEQYF. The CDR3 DNA is TGTGCCAGCAGCCAGAGAGGGAACAGGGGATACGAGCAGTACTTC.

This clone showed up just once. CDR3 region: CASSRQGRYEQYF. As DNA, the CDR3 is TGTGCCAGCAGCCGACAGGGTCGGTACGAGCAGTACTTC. The chain is built from TRBV7-9 and TRBJ2-7; TRBD1 agrees at 7 bases. This CDR3 comprises 13 residues. Germline lookup yields CDR1 SEHNR and CDR2 FQNEAQ (reference sequence). V shed 5 bases, J shed 4 bases, and the junction held 5 bases outside the gene matches.

The chain joins TRBV3-1 (or the pseudogene TRBV3-2) to TRBJ2-3; TRBD2 aligns across 10 bases. The CDR3 has 15 residues. After removal of 6 bases from V and 1 base from J, the junction contained 4 bases not matched to a gene. Germline loops: CDR1 LGHDT, CDR2 YNNKEL (reference sequence). The CDR3 region has the DNA TGTGCCAGCAGTTACCTAGCGGGGGGCACAGATACGCAGTATTTT. Translation: CASSYLAGGTDTQYF.

CDR3 sequence: CASNQPGLGLYEQYF. For the CDR3, the DNA is TGTGCCAGCAACCAACCGGGACTTGGCCTCTACGAGCAGTACTTC. This chain connects TRBV28 to TRBJ2-7, with D tentatively TRBD2 (6 bases). V was clipped by 7 bases and J by 3 bases, with 19 bases between them. Germline loops: CDR1 MDHEN, CDR2 SYDVKM. CDR3 size: 15 residues.

Only a few counts were recorded for this clone. V is TRBV30 and J is TRBJ1-5, with TRBD1 matching over 7 bases. This CDR3 has 15 residues. Trimming at V came to 1 base and at J to 1 base, leaving 4 bases not matched to a gene. CDR1 and CDR2 (germline): GTSNPN, SVGIG (reference sequence). The CDR3 loop is CAWSGRGLSNQPQHF. The CDR3 nucleotides are TGTGCCTGGAGTGGGAGGGGGCTCAGCAATCAGCCCCAGCATTTT.

The chain uses TRBV7-9 and TRBJ2-4; 7 nucleotides match TRBD1. The germline gives CDR1 SEHNR, CDR2 FQNEAQ (reference sequence). V was pared by 1 base and J by 7 bases, with 7 bases of the junction left unmatched. The CDR3 spans 15 residues. The CDR3 nucleotides read TGTGCCAGCAGCTTAGGCCCGGACAGGAATAACATTCAGTACTTC. Its translation: CASSLGPDRNNIQYF. Looking up the rest from reference TRBV7-9 and TRBJ2-4 gives the full variable domain: DTGVSQNPRHKITKRGQNVTFRCDPISEHNRLYWYRQTLGQGPEFLTYFQNEAQLEKSRLLSDRFSAERPKGSFSTLEIQRTEQGDSAMYLCASSLGPDRNNIQYFGAGTRLSVL.

The chain uses TRBV29-1 and TRBJ1-2, with TRBD1 as a possible D gene (5 bases). Germline lookup yields CDR1 SQVTM and CDR2 ANQGSEA. Trimming took 2 bases from V and 8 from J, leaving 12 bases between them. The CDR3 extends over 12 amino acids. The CDR3 loop reads CSVERDSGGYTF. The CDR3, as DNA: TGCAGCGTTGAAAGAGACAGCGGGGGCTACACCTTC.

The chain recombines TRBV19 with TRBJ2-3; TRBD2 agrees at 8 bases. Trimming cost V 4 bases and J 3 bases; bases outside gene matches: 6. The CDR3 has 15 amino acids. Germline loops: CDR1 LNHDA, CDR2 SQIVND (reference sequence). CDR3 residues: CASSRERGSTDTQYF. DNA of the CDR3: TGTGCCAGTAGTAGGGAGCGGGGGTCAACAGATACGCAGTATTTT.

The CDR3 nucleotides read TGTGCCAGCAGATTAGGGGGAAACTATGGCTACACCTTC. Translation gives CASRLGGNYGYTF. The chain links TRBV6-4 to TRBJ1-2; perhaps TRBD1 as D (6 bases). CDR3 length: 13 amino acids. V was clipped by 6 bases and J by 2 bases, with 10 bases between them. Germline CDR1 is MRHNA and CDR2 is SNTAGT.

V gene TRBV11-2 combines with J gene TRBJ1-1; D not certain. This CDR3 has 11 residues. Trimming took 0 bases from V and 8 from J, leaving 4 bases between them. Germline CDR1 is SGHAT and CDR2 is FQNNGV. CDR3 sequence: CASSLESEAFF. The CDR3 region has the DNA TGTGCCAGCAGCTTAGAGTCGGAAGCTTTCTTT.

This chain uses TRBV28 with TRBJ1-1, with D maybe TRBD1 (6 bases). This CDR3 spans 14 amino acids. V lost 2 bases and J lost 2, with 9 bases in between. Per the germline V gene, CDR1 is MDHEN and CDR2 is SYDVKM. The CDR3 nucleotides read TGTGCCAGCAGTTTAGGCAGGGGCAACACTGAAGCTTTCTTT. This translates into CASSLGRGNTEAFF.

V usage is TRBV7-3 and J usage is TRBJ2-5; 10 bases line up with TRBD2. The CDR3 length is 18 residues. In germline, CDR1 is SGHTA, CDR2 FQGTGA. V lost 4 bases and J lost 2; bases outside the gene matches: 13. CDR3 loop: CASSSSVAGGLGQETQYF. The CDR3 DNA is TGTGCCAGCAGCTCCTCGGTAGCGGGGGGACTGGGGCAAGAGACCCAGTACTTC. Complete variable domain (other parts from reference TRBV7-3 and TRBJ2-5): GAGVSQTPSNKVTEKGKYVELRCDPISGHTALYWYRQSLGQGPEFLIYFQGTGAADDSGLPNDRFFAVRPEGSVSTLKIQRTERGDSAVYLCASSSSVAGGLGQETQYFGPGTRLLVL.

CDR3 region: CASSLDRDQPQHF. CDR3 in DNA: TGTGCCAGCAGCTTAGACAGGGATCAGCCCCAGCATTTT. This rearrangement joins TRBV7-6 to TRBJ1-5, with a weak D call TRBD1 (6 bases). The CDR3 is 13 residues long. Germline lookup yields CDR1 SGHVS and CDR2 FNYEAQ. V lost 1 base and J lost 5, with 6 bases in between.

The chain links TRBV14 to TRBJ2-7, with 14 bases aligning to TRBD2. The CDR3 length is 20 residues. CDR1 is SGHDN, CDR2 FVKESK, per germline. Germline trimming cut 5 bases from V and 2 bases from J; bases unmatched to any gene: 17. The CDR3 sequence: CASSTQGRRLAGGTTYEQYF. The CDR3, as DNA: TGTGCCAGCAGCACGCAAGGCAGGAGACTAGCGGGAGGGACCACCTACGAGCAGTACTTC.

The chain has TRBV29-1 and TRBJ2-1, with 8 bases fitting TRBD2. CDR1 and CDR2 from the germline V gene are SQVTM and ANQGSEA. Trimming at V came to 0 bases and at J to 5 bases, leaving 6 bases not matched to a gene. This CDR3 has 15 amino acids. CDR3 DNA: TGCAGCGTTGAAGATCTACGGGGGGGCCACAATGAGCAGTTCTTC. Its protein product is CSVEDLRGGHNEQFF.

CDR3 coding DNA: TGTGCCAGCAGTTTGGACAGAACCTATGGCTACACCTTC. Translation: CASSLDRTYGYTF. The chain carries TRBV6-5 and TRBJ1-2; D may be TRBD1 (6 bases). Germline-derived CDR1 and CDR2 are MNHEY and SVGAGI. The V gene lost 4 bases and the J gene lost 4 bases, with 10 bases spanning the gap. The CDR3 is 13 residues long.

This clone was seen a single time. V and J are TRBV6-6 and TRBJ2-7; D perhaps matches TRBD2 (5 bases). The V gene lost 4 bases and the J gene lost 5 bases, with 12 bases spanning the gap. The CDR3 is 13 residues long. The germline CDR1 and CDR2 sequences are MNHNY and SVGAGI (reference sequence). This CDR3 reads CASSSSGINEQYF. CDR3 sequence (DNA): TGTGCCAGCAGTTCGTCGGGGATCAACGAGCAGTACTTC.

The J gene is TRBJ2-2, the V gene TRBV7-8, with a weak D call TRBD1 (6 bases). CDR1 is SGHVS and CDR2 is FQNEAQ in the germline V gene. The CDR3 is 13 residues long. Trimming cost V 7 bases and J 3 bases, with 9 bases left between them. CDR3 in amino acids: CASNKGDTGELFF. CDR3 in DNA: TGTGCCAGCAACAAGGGGGACACCGGGGAGCTGTTTTTT.

The V call is TRBV6-5, the J call TRBJ1-1, with D hard to call. The V and J ends lost 7 bases and 4 bases respectively, with 13 bases between them. The CDR3 length is 13 residues. Germline V gene lookup returns CDR1 MNHEY and CDR2 SVGAGI. The CDR3 DNA reads TGTGCCAGCACTAGCGCGGGTTTCACTGAAGCTTTCTTT. Protein product: CASTSAGFTEAFF.

CDR3 sequence (DNA): TGTGCCAGCACCCTCCCCGGGGATTCACCCCTCCACTTT. Amino acid sequence: CASTLPGDSPLHF. The rearrangement uses TRBV28 and TRBJ1-6, with unresolved D. V was pared by 7 bases and J by 8 bases, with 12 bases between. CDR3 length: 13 amino acids. CDR1 and CDR2 from the germline V gene are MDHEN and SYDVKM.

The chain employs TRBV7-9 and TRBJ1-5; TRBD1 matches 9 bases. Germline assignment: CDR1 SEHNR and CDR2 FQNEAQ (reference sequence). V dropped 5 bases and J dropped 6; count of bases not matched to a gene: 5. The CDR3 spans 14 residues. CDR3 DNA: TGTGCCAGCAGCACAACAGGGGGCGGTCAGCCCCAGCATTTT. Translating it yields CASSTTGGGQPQHF.

This clone was recorded only once. The V gene is TRBV5-1, the J gene TRBJ2-7; maybe TRBD1 (6 bases). The CDR3 totals 12 residues. Deletions cut 2 bases from V and 5 bases from J, with 8 bases between. Germline CDR1 SGHRS, CDR2 YFSETQ. CDR3 in DNA: TGCGCCAGCAGCTTACAGGGCCACGAGCAGTACTTC. It codes for CASSLQGHEQYF.